This T cell receptor (beta chain) was recovered during a study of blood T cell repertoires in COVID-19 (dated by TCRdb to about 2020). Notes on the research overall: The collaborator samples originated in the United States, Italy and Spain and spanned the acute and convalescent phases of COVID-19. The material from the prospective study consisted of cDNA or gDNA derived from T cells, B-cell-depleted T cells, or PBMCs. Subjects who had been exposed to COVID-19, were actively infected with it, or had recovered from it provided the deeply sampled blood TCRbeta repertoires that made up the dataset. The repertoires were made available in a free public database intended to serve as a resource for research on the immune response to SARS-CoV-2. The samples were drawn from two sources: the first 160 participants of the ongoing ImmuneRACE study, and 1,000 to 1,500 subjects contributed by 6 global collaborators. Nearly every sample came with metadata listing a de-identified subject ID, COVID-19 status, age in years and sex. HLA class I and class II types, where available, came from metadata supplied by the sample provider rather than from assay-based typing.

The germline V gene (reference sequence) gives CDR1 as LGHDT and CDR2 as YNNKEL. From its cysteine to its phenylalanine, the CDR3 spans 15 amino acids. Only the CDR3 DNA is retained, 45 bases long and in frame from the first base. Trimming costs V 2 bases and J 0 bases, and their ends lie 8 bases apart. What the study reported, not specific to this receptor: The quantity of clinical and demographic metadata differed by source and by participant and was supplied without curation.

Collaborating institutions collected whole blood in K2EDTA tubes following their own protocols. Collaborator samples were shipped for TCRbeta analysis as frozen whole blood, isolated PBMCs, or DNA extracted from either sample type. This clone showed up many times. The antigen it binds to is not known. The input lacks base qualities; no much larger clone sits a single base away. TCRbeta CDR3 regions were amplified from genomic DNA using the immunoSEQ Assay, a bias-controlled multiplex PCR. In the paper's pipeline: Nucleated cell counts per sample were estimated from amplification of reference gene primers within the assay. To quantify the absolute abundance of each unique TCRbeta CDR3 rearrangement, sequence reads were collapsed and filtered. For each sample, productive Simpson clonality was calculated by taking the square root of Simpson's diversity index across productive rearrangements. TCRdb provides this immuneACCESS table in a form limited to in-frame rearrangements. Some clones are lacking; in checked studies, under half of them reflect an unresolved V gene, and why the rest are absent is not known. V and J calls and clone size follow that table, whereas D and trimming were derived from the DNA. The table for this sample lists about 250,000 clones; 84% of them were counted only once. The ten largest clonotypes hold approximately 4% of the sample.

The chain couples TRBV3-1 (or the pseudogene TRBV3-2) to TRBJ1-5; the D gene is perhaps TRBD1, on 6 matching bases. Sequencing used peripheral blood. The TCR originated in a man between 50 and 59 years old with active or convalescent COVID-19. DNA sequence: TGTGCCAGCAGCCAAACAGGGTTTAGCAATCAGCCCCAGCATTTT. The translation is CASSQTGFSNQPQHF.